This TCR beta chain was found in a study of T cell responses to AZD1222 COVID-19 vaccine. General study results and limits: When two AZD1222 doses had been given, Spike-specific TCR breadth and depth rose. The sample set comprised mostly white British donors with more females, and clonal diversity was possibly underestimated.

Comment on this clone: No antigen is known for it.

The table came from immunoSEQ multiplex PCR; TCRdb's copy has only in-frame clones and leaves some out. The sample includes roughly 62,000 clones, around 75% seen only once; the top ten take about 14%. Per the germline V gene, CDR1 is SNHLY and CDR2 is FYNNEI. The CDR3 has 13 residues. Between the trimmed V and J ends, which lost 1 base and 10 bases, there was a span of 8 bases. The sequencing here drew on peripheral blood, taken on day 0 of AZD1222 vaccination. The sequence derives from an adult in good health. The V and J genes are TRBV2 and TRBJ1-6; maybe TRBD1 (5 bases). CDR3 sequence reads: CASSEDWGSPLHF. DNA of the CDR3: TGTGCCAGCAGTGAAGACTGGGGGTCACCCCTCCACTTT.